One sample yielded the 16 T cell receptor beta chains listed below, sequenced in a study of blood T cell repertoires in COVID-19. Measured with immunoSEQ multiplex PCR; TCRdb has only the in-frame clones, and not every one. In the table there are some 150,000 clones, roughly 86% of which are singletons. Sequencing was done on a sample of peripheral blood. These receptors came from a woman aged 45-59 years with acute or convalescent COVID-19.

The chain carries TRBV27 and TRBJ2-3; 7 nucleotides line up with TRBD1. Germline CDR1 reads MNHEY; CDR2 reads SMNVEV (reference sequence). This CDR3 is 14 amino acids long. After removal of 5 bases from V and 6 bases from J, the junction contained 8 bases not matched to a gene. CDR3 sequence reads: CASSRQGYSDTQYF. In DNA form, the CDR3 reads TGTGCCAGCAGTCGACAGGGTTATTCTGATACGCAGTATTTT.

V gene TRBV10-2 combines with J gene TRBJ1-4; perhaps TRBD1 as D (5 bases). Between the trimmed V and J ends, which lost 4 bases and 8 bases, there was a span of 11 bases. Germline V lookup: CDR1 WSHSY, CDR2 SAAADI. The CDR3 runs to 13 residues. The CDR3 nucleotides read TGCGCCAGCAGTGGGCAGGGCAGGGAAAAACTGTTTTTT. Translation gives CASSGQGREKLFF.

The rearrangement uses TRBV10-3 and TRBJ2-5; perhaps TRBD2 as D (5 bases). Trimming took off 10 bases at V and 1 base at J, with 7 bases between the two ends. The CDR3 is 11 amino acids. Germline V lookup: CDR1 ENHRY, CDR2 SYGVKD. The CDR3: CATAVQETQYF. CDR3 DNA: TGTGCCACAGCGGTCCAAGAGACCCAGTACTTC.

The chain employs TRBV6-5 and TRBJ2-7, with D maybe TRBD2 (5 bases). The V and J ends lost 2 bases and 4 bases respectively, with 12 bases between them. The CDR3 is 14 amino acids. CDR1 MNHEY and CDR2 SVGAGI come from the germline V gene. CDR3 bases: TGTGCCAGCAGTTACCGAGGGATGCGTTACGAGCAGTACTTC. It specifies CASSYRGMRYEQYF.

The chain uses TRBV5-1 and TRBJ2-3; TRBD1 aligns across 7 bases. Germline V lookup: CDR1 SGHRS, CDR2 YFSETQ. The V gene end was trimmed by 0 bases and the J gene end by 6 bases; junction bases not matched to a gene: 7. This CDR3 is built from 15 residues. As DNA, the CDR3 is TGCGCCAGCAGCTTGGGACAGGGAATTGGGGATACGCAGTATTTT. This encodes CASSLGQGIGDTQYF.

The chain recombines TRBV27 with TRBJ2-7; D is perhaps TRBD1 (6 bases). Between the trimmed V and J ends, which lost 8 bases and 5 bases, there was a span of 16 bases. This CDR3 contains 13 residues. CDR1 is MNHEY, CDR2 SMNVEV, per germline (reference sequence). Here the CDR3 reads CASWGRGRDEQYF. The DNA for the CDR3 is TGTGCCAGCTGGGGCAGGGGCAGGGACGAGCAGTACTTC.

The chain links TRBV10-3 to TRBJ2-5; 8 bases line up with TRBD2. V lost 6 bases and J lost 1; bases outside the gene matches: 4. The CDR3 extends over 14 amino acids. Germline V CDR1 and CDR2: ENHRY, SYGVKD. CDR3 residues: CAISPGTSQETQYF. Here the CDR3 DNA reads TGTGCCATCAGCCCTGGGACTAGCCAAGAGACCCAGTACTTC.

The V gene is TRBV19, the J gene TRBJ2-3; TRBD2 might be the D (5 bases). CDR1 and CDR2 from the germline V gene are LNHDA and SQIVND (reference sequence). Trimming cost V 3 bases and J 0 bases, with 10 bases left between them. The CDR3 length is 15 residues. As DNA, the CDR3 is TGTGCCAGTAGTATTTTAGCGATTAGCACAGATACGCAGTATTTT. Residues: CASSILAISTDTQYF.

The V gene is TRBV19, the J gene TRBJ2-2, with 10 nucleotides matching TRBD2. Germline lookup yields CDR1 LNHDA and CDR2 SQIVND (reference sequence). V trimming: 5 bases; J trimming: 8 bases; junction bases outside the gene matches: 5. The CDR3 contains 14 residues. Written as DNA, the CDR3 is TGTGCCAGTAGTGCTAGCGGGAGCTCTGGGGAGCTGTTTTTT. Translation: CASSASGSSGELFF.

This clone has a handful of counts. This chain uses TRBV3-1 (or the pseudogene TRBV3-2) with TRBJ1-2; 7 bases fit TRBD1. The CDR3 contains 15 residues. The V gene end was trimmed by 2 bases and the J gene end by 4 bases; junction bases not matched to a gene: 7. Germline V gene data show CDR1 as LGHDT and CDR2 as YNNKEL (reference sequence). CDR3 nucleotide sequence: TGTGCCAGCAGCCAACCCCGGGACAGATTCTATGGCTACACCTTC. Translation: CASSQPRDRFYGYTF.

This chain uses TRBV19 with TRBJ2-5; 11 bases fit TRBD2. Germline V gives CDR1 LNHDA, CDR2 SQIVND (reference sequence). This CDR3 spans 16 amino acids. Losses at the gene ends were 3 bases for V and 4 bases for J; bases not matched to a gene: 7. CDR3 nucleotide sequence: TGTGCCAGTAGTATGATCGGGACTAGCGGATCAGAGACCCAGTACTTC. Translating gives CASSMIGTSGSETQYF.

The rearrangement links TRBV5-1 to TRBJ2-2; D is ambiguous. The CDR3 is made up of 16 amino acids. V dropped 0 bases and J dropped 4 bases, with 13 bases sitting between them. Looked up from germline, CDR1 is SGHRS and CDR2 is YFSETQ. CDR3 sequence (DNA): TGCGCCAGCAGCTTGGTGAGGAACTACCCCACCGGGGAGCTGTTTTTT. Protein product: CASSLVRNYPTGELFF.

V gene TRBV4-2 combines with J gene TRBJ1-2; 7 bases agree with TRBD1. Germline CDR1 and CDR2: LGHNA and YNFKEQ. The CDR3 has 14 residues. Losses at the gene ends were 1 base for V and 4 bases for J; bases not matched to a gene: 3. The CDR3 here is CASSQGGTAYGYTF. CDR3 nucleotides: TGTGCCAGCAGCCAAGGGGGGACAGCCTATGGCTACACCTTC.

This clone was seen more than once but under ten times. The chain is built from TRBV7-3 and TRBJ2-1; 9 bases are shared with TRBD2. Germline V gene sequence: CDR1 SGHTA, CDR2 FQGTGA. With V trimmed by 4 bases and J by 9 bases, 10 bases remained unmatched. The CDR3 sequence is 15 residues long. CDR3 region: CASSSARGGAGEQFF. CDR3 DNA sequence: TGTGCCAGCAGCTCCGCTCGCGGGGGGGCCGGTGAGCAGTTCTTC.

This chain joins TRBV4-2 and TRBJ2-7; possible D gene TRBD1, 5 bases. The CDR3 consists of 18 residues. Germline values: CDR1 LGHNA, CDR2 YNFKEQ. V gave up 5 bases and J gave up 3 bases, with 26 bases separating them. The CDR3 is CASSEGHGDRVKNYEQYF. CDR3 nucleotides: TGTGCCAGCAGCGAAGGGCACGGAGACAGAGTCAAAAACTACGAGCAGTACTTC.

The chain joins TRBV6-5 to TRBJ1-2; 8 nucleotides align to TRBD1. Germline lookup yields CDR1 MNHEY and CDR2 SVGAGI. This CDR3 region has 13 residues. The junction had 3 bases not matched to a gene; V was cut back by 2 bases and J by 7 bases. The CDR3 DNA reads as TGTGCCAGCAGTTACGGTCAGGGGGCTGGCTACACCTTC. Its protein product is CASSYGQGAGYTF.